What follows are 11 T cell receptor beta chains derived from one specimen sequenced in a study of response to subunit inactivated influenza vaccine (dated by TCRdb to 2016 to 2019). The time point label, as the study defines it: around 42 days after influenza vaccine administration. Preparation of the library involved RT-PCR. Sequencing took place on an Illumina HiSeq 2500. TCRdb itself trimmed the public reads at Q25 with fastp, ran MiXCR and retained productive beta chains. Each CDR3 protein gets just one entry, which takes the most common genes and DNA from the rows behind it. Recorded for this sample are 500,000 to 600,000 distinct CDR3 sequences; roughly 13% of them occurred a single time. The ten largest clones take up approximately 14% of the sample. The sequencing used PBMCs from blood, collected 40 to 50 days after vaccination. The receptors derive from a middle-aged man who received an inactivated influenza vaccine. Donor details come from another sample of the same person, matched by shared clones.

The chain employs TRBV28 and TRBJ1-5; D gene ambiguous. V was trimmed by 6 bases and J by 1 base, leaving 4 bases between them. Germline V gives CDR1 MDHEN, CDR2 SYDVKM. This CDR3 is 12 amino acids long. This CDR3 reads CASSRSNQPQHF. CDR3 in DNA: TGTGCCAGCAGCCGGAGCAATCAGCCCCAGCATTTT.

At least ten counts were recorded for this clonotype. V gene TRBV20-1 combines with J gene TRBJ1-1; D is perhaps TRBD1 (6 bases). There are 11 residues in the CDR3. Germline CDR1 is DFQATT and CDR2 is SNEGSKA (reference sequence). The CDR3 coding sequence is TGCAGAGGGGGTGGGGGGACTGAAGCTTTCTTT. Its protein is CRGGGGTEAFF.

Ten or more counts support this clonotype. The rearrangement links TRBV29-1 to TRBJ2-5; 8 bases line up with TRBD1. This CDR3 region has 16 residues. The trim removed 7 bases at V and 5 bases at J, leaving 18 bases unmatched. Germline V gene data show CDR1 as SQVTM and CDR2 as ANQGSEA. The CDR3 bases are TGCAGCGGGAGGACAGGGAGTGGGCTCACGGGGGAGACCCAGTACTTC. The encoded protein is CSGRTGSGLTGETQYF.

DNA for the CDR3: TGCAGTGCTTTAGGGGTCGGTAGCGGACTTGACAATGAGCAGTTCTTC. This gives the protein CSALGVGSGLDNEQFF. The chain uses TRBV20-1 and TRBJ2-1; TRBD2 might be the D (6 bases). Germline V gene data show CDR1 as DFQATT and CDR2 as SNEGSKA (reference sequence). Trimming shortened V by 5 bases and J by 5 bases, and 22 bases separated the two germline ends. This CDR3 comprises 16 residues.

A few counts support this clonotype. The chain joins TRBV6-2 or TRBV6-3 to TRBJ2-1; 9 nucleotides agree with TRBD1. The CDR3 has 16 amino acids. After removal of 2 bases from V and 4 bases from J, the junction contained 6 bases not matched to a gene. CDR1 is MNHEY, CDR2 SVGEGT, per germline. The CDR3 loop reads CASSYLNRGLYNEQFF. The CDR3 DNA is TGTGCCAGCAGTTACCTTAACAGGGGGCTTTACAATGAGCAGTTCTTC.

The rearrangement links TRBV4-3 to TRBJ2-3, with 8 bases identical to TRBD2. In germline, CDR1 is LGHNA, CDR2 YSLEER. V shed 4 bases and J 1 base; nucleotides not matched to a gene: 7. CDR3 size: 16 residues. DNA for the CDR3: TGCGCCAGCAGCCCAGTTTCAGCGGGGGGCACAGATACGCAGTATTTT. It codes for CASSPVSAGGTDTQYF.

The sample holds a few counts of this clonotype. The chain uses TRBV10-1 and TRBJ1-3; no definite D call. The germline gives CDR1 WNHNN, CDR2 SYGVQD (reference sequence). The CDR3 spans 15 residues. Trimming removed 8 bases from V and 2 bases from J, with 16 bases in between. The CDR3 spells CASSSKAGPGNTIYF. Written as DNA, the CDR3 is TGCGCCAGCTCCTCAAAAGCCGGGCCTGGAAACACCATATATTTT.

The V and J genes are TRBV25-1 and TRBJ1-2; D is unclear. Germline CDR1 reads MGHDK; CDR2 reads SYGVNS. This CDR3 contains 14 residues. Trimming pared 3 bases from V and 3 bases from J, leaving 11 bases between. In DNA form, the CDR3 reads TGTGCCAGCAGTGACCTTGGTGATTACTATGGCTACACCTTC. Its protein product is CASSDLGDYYGYTF.

This clonotype was found a few times. The DNA for the CDR3 is TGCAGTGCCTCGGGGGGTCAGCCCCAGCATTTT. Protein sequence: CSASGGQPQHF. This chain uses TRBV20-1 with TRBJ1-5; possible D gene TRBD1, 5 bases. This CDR3 spans 11 amino acids. V was trimmed by 6 bases and J by 6 bases, leaving 9 bases between them. The V gene's germline CDR1 is DFQATT and CDR2 SNEGSKA (reference sequence).

This clonotype appeared many times. In DNA form, the CDR3 reads TGTGCCAGCAGCTTAGGTCAACCGCGCAATCAGCCCCAGCATTTT. Protein product: CASSLGQPRNQPQHF. The chain is built from TRBV7-2 and TRBJ1-5, with no clear D. Between the trimmed V and J ends, which lost 1 base and 2 bases, there was a span of 9 bases. This CDR3 contains 15 residues. Germline loops: CDR1 SGHTA, CDR2 FQGNSA.

This clonotype was observed a handful of times. CDR3 sequence: CASSFRDRDVLGYTF. CDR3 DNA sequence: TGTGCCAGCAGCTTCCGGGACAGGGATGTTCTTGGCTACACCTTC. This chain connects TRBV7-8 to TRBJ1-2; 9 positions agree with TRBD1. The length of the CDR3 is 15 residues. Germline values: CDR1 SGHVS, CDR2 FQNEAQ. V shed 3 bases, J shed 7 bases, and the junction held 9 bases outside the gene matches.